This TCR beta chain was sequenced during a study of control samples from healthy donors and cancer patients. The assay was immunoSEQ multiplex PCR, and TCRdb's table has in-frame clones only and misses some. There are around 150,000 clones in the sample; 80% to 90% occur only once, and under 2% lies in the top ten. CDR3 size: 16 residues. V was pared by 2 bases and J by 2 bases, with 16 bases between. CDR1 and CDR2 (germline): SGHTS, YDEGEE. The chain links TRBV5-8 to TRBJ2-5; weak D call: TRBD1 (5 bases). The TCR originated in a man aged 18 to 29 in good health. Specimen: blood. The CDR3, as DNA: TGTGCCAGCAGCTTCCTCGACAGATTATTACAAGAGACCCAGTACTTC. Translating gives CASSFLDRLLQETQYF.